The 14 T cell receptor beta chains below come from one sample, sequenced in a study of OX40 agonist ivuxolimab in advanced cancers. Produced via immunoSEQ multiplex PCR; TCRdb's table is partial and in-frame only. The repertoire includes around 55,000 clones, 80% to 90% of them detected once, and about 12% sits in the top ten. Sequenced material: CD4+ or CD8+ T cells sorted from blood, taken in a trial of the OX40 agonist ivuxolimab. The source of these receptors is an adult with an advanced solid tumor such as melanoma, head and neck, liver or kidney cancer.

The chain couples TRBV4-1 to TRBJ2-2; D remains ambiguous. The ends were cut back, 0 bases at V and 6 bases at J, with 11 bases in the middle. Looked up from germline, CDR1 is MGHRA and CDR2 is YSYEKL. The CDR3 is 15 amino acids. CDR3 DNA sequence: TGCGCCAGCAGCCAAGATCCGTATTTCGCCGGGGAGCTGTTTTTT. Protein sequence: CASSQDPYFAGELFF.

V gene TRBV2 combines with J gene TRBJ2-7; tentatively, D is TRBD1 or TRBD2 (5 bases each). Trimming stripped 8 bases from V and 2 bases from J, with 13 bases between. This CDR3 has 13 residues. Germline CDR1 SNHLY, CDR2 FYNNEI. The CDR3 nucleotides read TGTGCCAGCGATGGTAGGGGAGCCTACGAGCAGTACGTC. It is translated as CASDGRGAYEQYV.

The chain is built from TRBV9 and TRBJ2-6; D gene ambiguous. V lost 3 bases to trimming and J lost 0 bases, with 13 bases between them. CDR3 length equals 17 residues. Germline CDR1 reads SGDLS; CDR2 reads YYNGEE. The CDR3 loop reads CASSETVETSGANVLTF. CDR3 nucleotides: TGTGCCAGCAGCGAGACGGTAGAAACCTCTGGGGCCAACGTCCTGACTTTC.

The CDR3: CASSSDTQYF. CDR3 nucleotide sequence: TGTGCCAGCAGCTCGGATACGCAGTATTTT. The chain has TRBV7-9 and TRBJ2-3; D gene uncertain. The germline V gene has CDR1 SEHNR and CDR2 FQNEAQ (reference sequence). The CDR3 extends over 10 amino acids. V gave up 4 bases and J gave up 6 bases, with 2 bases separating them.

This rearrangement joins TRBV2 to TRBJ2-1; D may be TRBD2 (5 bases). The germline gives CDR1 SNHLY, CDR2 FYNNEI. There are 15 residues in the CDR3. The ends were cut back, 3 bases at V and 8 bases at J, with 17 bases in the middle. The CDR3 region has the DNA TGTGCCAGCAGTGAGGGGAGCGGACCTGGGTATGAGCAGTTCTTC. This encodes CASSEGSGPGYEQFF.

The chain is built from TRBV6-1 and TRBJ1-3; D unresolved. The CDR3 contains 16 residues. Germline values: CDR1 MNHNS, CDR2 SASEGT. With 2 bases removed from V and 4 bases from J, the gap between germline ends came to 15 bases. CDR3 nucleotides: TGTGCCAGCAGTGAATCGCACCGGACCGTCGGAAACACCATATATTTT. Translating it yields CASSESHRTVGNTIYF.

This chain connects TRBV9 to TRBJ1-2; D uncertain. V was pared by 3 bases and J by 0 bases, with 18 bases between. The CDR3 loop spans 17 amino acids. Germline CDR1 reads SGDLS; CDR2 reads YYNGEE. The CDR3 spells CASSAGTLVSPNYGYTF. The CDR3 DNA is TGTGCCAGCAGCGCAGGAACCCTAGTATCTCCTAACTATGGCTACACCTTC.

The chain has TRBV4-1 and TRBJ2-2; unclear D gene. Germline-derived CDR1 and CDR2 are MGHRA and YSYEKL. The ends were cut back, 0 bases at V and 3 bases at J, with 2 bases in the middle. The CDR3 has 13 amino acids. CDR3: CASSQEYTGELFF. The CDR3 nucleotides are TGCGCCAGCAGCCAAGAGTACACCGGGGAGCTGTTTTTT.

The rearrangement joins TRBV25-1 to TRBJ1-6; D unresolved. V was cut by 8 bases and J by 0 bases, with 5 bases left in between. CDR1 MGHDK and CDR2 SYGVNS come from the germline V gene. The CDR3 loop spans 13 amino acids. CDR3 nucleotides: TGTGCCAGCCGGAGCTCCTATAATTCACCCCTCCACTTT. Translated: CASRSSYNSPLHF.

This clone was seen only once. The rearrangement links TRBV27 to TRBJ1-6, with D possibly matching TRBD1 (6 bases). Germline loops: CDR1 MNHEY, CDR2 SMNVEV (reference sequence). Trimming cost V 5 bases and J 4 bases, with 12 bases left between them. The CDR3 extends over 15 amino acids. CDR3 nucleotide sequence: TGTGCCAGCAGTCTCATGAGGGGGTATAATTCACCCCTCCACTTT. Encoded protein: CASSLMRGYNSPLHF.

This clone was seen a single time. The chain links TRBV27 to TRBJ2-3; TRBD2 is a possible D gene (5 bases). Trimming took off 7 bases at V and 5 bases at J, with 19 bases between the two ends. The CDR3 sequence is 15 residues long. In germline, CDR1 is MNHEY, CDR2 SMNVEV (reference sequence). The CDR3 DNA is TGTGCCAGCAAGCGCGAGGGAAACCTCGGAGATACGCAGTATTTT. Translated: CASKREGNLGDTQYF.

The CDR3 DNA reads TGTGCCAGCAGCGAGAGTGGCGGGGAGCTGTTTTTT. This translates into CASSESGGELFF. The chain combines TRBV9 with TRBJ2-2; D unresolved. CDR3 length equals 12 residues. V was clipped by 3 bases and J by 7 bases, with 7 bases between them. The germline V gene encodes CDR1 SGDLS and CDR2 YYNGEE.

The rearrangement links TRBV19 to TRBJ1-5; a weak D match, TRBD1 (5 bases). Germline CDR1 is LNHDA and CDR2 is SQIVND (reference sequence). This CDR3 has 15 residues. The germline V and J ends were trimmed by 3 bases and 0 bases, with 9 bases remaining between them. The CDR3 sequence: CASSIGGYSNQPQHF. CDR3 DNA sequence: TGTGCCAGTAGTATTGGGGGGTATAGCAATCAGCCCCAGCATTTT.

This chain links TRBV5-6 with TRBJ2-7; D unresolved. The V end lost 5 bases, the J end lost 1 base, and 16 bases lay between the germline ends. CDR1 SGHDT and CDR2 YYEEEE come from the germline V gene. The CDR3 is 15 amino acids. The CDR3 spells CASSAGPEKSYEQYF. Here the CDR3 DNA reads TGTGCCAGCAGTGCCGGTCCCGAAAAGTCCTACGAGCAGTACTTC.